Listed below are T cell receptor beta chains from one sample, sequenced in a study of beta chain features in type 1 diabetes. Assay: immunoSEQ multiplex PCR; the TCRdb copy retains only in-frame clones and omits some. The repertoire holds around 650,000 clones, with 9.5% to 15% as singletons. The sample comprised naive CD4+ T cells from blood. The source of these receptors is a man aged 30-40 years with type 1 diabetes. The CDR3 runs from the conserved cysteine through the conserved F or W. A D gene is named only where the DNA matches it firmly.

V,J,D,CDR3
TRBV5-1,TRBJ2-5,NA,CASTAGETQYF
TRBV6-5,TRBJ2-1,NA,CASSYSGVHLFNEQFF
TRBV6-5,TRBJ2-3,NA,CASRSQGDTQYF
TRBV4-2,TRBJ2-2,NA,CASSQRDRSDTGELFF
TRBV28,TRBJ2-2,TRBD1,CASSWTGTGNTGELFF
TRBV18,TRBJ2-7,TRBD2,CASSPREGSAYEQYF
TRBV29-1,TRBJ1-1,TRBD1,CSVVGDSNIIDVSEAFF
TRBV2,TRBJ1-2,NA,CASSGGGSYGYTF
TRBV11-1,TRBJ2-5,NA,CASSLALGTDETQYF
TRBV30,TRBJ1-2,NA,CAWSVRAGYGYTF
TRBV11-2,TRBJ2-7,TRBD2,CASSKGPASGYYEQYF
TRBV28,TRBJ1-5,NA,CASSLWDQPQHF
TRBV18,TRBJ1-6,TRBD1,CASSTRQGDNSPLHF
TRBV4-1,TRBJ1-5,NA,CASSVLTGSSNQPQHF
TRBV2,TRBJ2-1,TRBD1,CASALDRSSYNEQFF
TRBV11-2,TRBJ2-1,NA,CASSPEKPYNEQFF
TRBV18,TRBJ1-2,NA,CASSPTGWDGYTF
TRBV2,TRBJ2-4,TRBD1,CASTQGAGNIQYF
TRBV6-6,TRBJ2-3,NA,CASTGVGTDTQYF
TRBV5-1,TRBJ2-5,TRBD1,CASSLDRGQETQYF
TRBV6-6,TRBJ1-1,NA,CASTIKLGNTEAFF
TRBV7-2,TRBJ1-6,NA,CASSPGRDYNSPLHF
TRBV30,TRBJ2-1,NA,CAWSNGVNDQFF
TRBV29-1,TRBJ2-5,NA,CSVVGGRRETQYF
TRBV7-9,TRBJ2-5,TRBD1,CASSSGTGGETQYF
TRBV29-1,TRBJ1-2,NA,CSVGQLANYGYTF
TRBV7-2,TRBJ1-2,NA,CASSPQENYGYTF
TRBV29-1,TRBJ2-3,NA,CSVDRAADTQYF
TRBV6-6,TRBJ2-2,TRBD1,CASSRSGGTGELFF
TRBV28,TRBJ1-2,NA,CASSSTAPFYGYTF
TRBV28,TRBJ1-2,NA,CVILKQGGYGYTF
TRBV5-6,TRBJ1-4,NA,CASSLASGSLIGEKLFF